A selection of T cell receptor beta chains follows, all from one sample in a study of cytomegalovirus exposure and HLA in healthy donors. Profiled with immunoSEQ multiplex PCR; TCRdb holds only in-frame clones, not every one. The sample records about 130,000 clones, around 73% being singletons. What was sequenced was PBMCs. Source of these receptors: a man aged 50-59 years in good health and CMV-seronegative. Both conserved end residues are part of each CDR3. D genes are given only for firm matches. Clone size is stated in some rows and not others, as once, few, many or a class when expanded.

j_call,v_call,clone_size,d_call,cdr3_aa,cdr3_nt
TRBJ1-5,TRBV28,-,-,CASSLTVGNQPQHF,TGTGCCAGCAGTTTGACAGTGGGCAATCAGCCCCAGCATTTT
TRBJ2-2,TRBV4-2,-,-,CASSPRQSGELFF,TGTGCCAGCAGCCCCCGACAATCCGGGGAGCTGTTTTTT
TRBJ1-4,TRBV5-6,-,TRBD1,CASSWGQGPYEKLFF,TGTGCCAGCAGCTGGGGACAGGGGCCTTATGAAAAACTGTTTTTT
TRBJ2-1,TRBV11-2,-,-,CASRRTRRAYNEQFF,TGTGCCAGCAGGCGGACTCGGAGGGCCTACAATGAGCAGTTCTTC
TRBJ1-2,TRBV4-1,-,TRBD1,CASSQTRDRDRYGYTF,TGCGCCAGCAGCCAAACCCGGGACAGGGATCGCTATGGCTACACCTTC
TRBJ2-3,TRBV25-1,-,-,CASSPGWDTQYF,TGTGCCAGCAGTCCCGGGTGGGATACGCAGTATTTT
TRBJ1-5,TRBV18,-,-,CASSPGRVPSNQPQHF,TGTGCCAGCTCACCTGGGAGGGTCCCTAGCAATCAGCCCCAGCATTTT
TRBJ1-1,TRBV28,few,-,CASSLPPGNTEAFF,TGTGCCAGCAGTTTACCGCCGGGGAACACTGAAGCTTTCTTT
TRBJ2-2,TRBV2,medium-sized,-,CASSVWLANTGELFF,TGTGCCAGCAGTGTCTGGCTAGCGAACACCGGGGAGCTGTTTTTT
TRBJ1-2,TRBV30,-,-,CAWTRRGGGYTF,TGTGCCTGGACTCGGAGGGGTGGTGGCTACACCTTC
TRBJ2-5,TRBV6-6,-,-,CASSYSGGSQETQYF,TGTGCCAGCAGTTACTCAGGGGGTTCCCAAGAGACCCAGTACTTC
TRBJ2-7,TRBV6-5,-,-,CASSEGHSQQYF,TGTGCCAGCAGTGAAGGACATTCCCAGCAGTACTTC
TRBJ1-1,TRBV6-5,-,TRBD1,CASSYLYTGDTEAFF,TGTGCCAGCAGTTACTTATATACAGGGGACACTGAAGCTTTCTTT
TRBJ1-5,TRBV28,-,TRBD1,CASSLRRTGDQPQHF,TGTGCCAGCAGTTTACGTAGGACAGGGGATCAGCCCCAGCATTTT
TRBJ2-5,TRBV2,-,-,CASSGQGVETQYF,TGTGCCAGCAGTGGCCAGGGTGTGGAGACCCAGTACTTC
TRBJ2-7,TRBV10-3,-,-,CAISESRGTSYEQYF,TGTGCCATCAGTGAGTCACGGGGAACCTCCTACGAGCAGTACTTC
TRBJ1-5,TRBV10-3,-,-,CAISERSGDQPQHF,TGTGCCATCAGTGAGAGGTCAGGGGATCAGCCCCAGCATTTT
TRBJ2-7,TRBV18,-,-,CASSPVSADEQYF,TGTGCCAGCTCACCAGTCTCCGCAGACGAGCAGTACTTC
TRBJ2-2,TRBV7-2,-,TRBD2,CASSGGLAGAVGGELFF,TGTGCCAGCAGCGGGGGACTAGCGGGAGCAGTGGGCGGGGAGCTGTTTTTT
TRBJ2-7,TRBV11-3,-,-,CASSAGRDTRFDEQYF,TGTGCCAGCAGCGCCGGCCGGGACACCCGCTTCGACGAGCAGTACTTC
TRBJ2-5,TRBV28,-,-,CASNKRNQETQYF,TGTGCCAGCAATAAGAGGAACCAAGAGACCCAGTACTTC
TRBJ2-7,TRBV10-3,-,-,CAISESMTGKSYEQYF,TGTGCCATCAGTGAGTCGATGACAGGTAAATCCTACGAGCAGTACTTC
TRBJ1-4,TRBV28,-,-,CASRRPGMNEKLFF,TGTGCCAGCAGGCGGCCGGGGATGAATGAAAAACTGTTTTTT
TRBJ1-2,TRBV13,-,-,CASSPRRGLNYGYTF,TGTGCCAGCAGCCCCCGCCGGGGACTCAACTATGGCTACACCTTC
TRBJ1-1,TRBV27,-,-,CASSARQFLNTEAFF,TGTGCCAGCAGTGCGAGACAGTTTCTGAACACTGAAGCTTTCTTT
TRBJ2-7,TRBV2,-,TRBD1,CASSLDRNYEQYF,TGTGCCAGCAGTTTGGACAGGAATTACGAGCAGTACTTC
TRBJ2-3,TRBV7-6,-,TRBD2,CASSPQGGEADTQYF,TGTGCCAGCAGCCCCCAGGGAGGGGAGGCAGATACGCAGTATTTT
TRBJ2-1,TRBV11-2,-,TRBD1,CASSTGTAAFF,TGTGCCAGCAGCACCGGGACAGCTGCGTTCTTC